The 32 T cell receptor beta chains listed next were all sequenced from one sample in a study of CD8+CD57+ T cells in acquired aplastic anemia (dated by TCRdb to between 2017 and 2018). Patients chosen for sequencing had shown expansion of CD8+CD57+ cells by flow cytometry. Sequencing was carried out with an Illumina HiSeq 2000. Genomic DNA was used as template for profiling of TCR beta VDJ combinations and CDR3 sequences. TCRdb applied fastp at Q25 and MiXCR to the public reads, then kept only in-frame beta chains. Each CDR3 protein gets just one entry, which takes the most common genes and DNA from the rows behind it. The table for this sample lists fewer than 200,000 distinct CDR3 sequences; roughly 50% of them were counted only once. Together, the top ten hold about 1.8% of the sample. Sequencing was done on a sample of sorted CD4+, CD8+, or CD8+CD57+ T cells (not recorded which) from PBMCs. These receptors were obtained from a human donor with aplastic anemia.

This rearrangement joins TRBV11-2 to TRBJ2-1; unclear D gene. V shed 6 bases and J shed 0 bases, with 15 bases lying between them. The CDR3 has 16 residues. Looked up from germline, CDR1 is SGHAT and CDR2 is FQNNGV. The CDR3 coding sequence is TGTGCCAGCAGTTACTCGTCGACCAGCTCCTACAATGAGCAGTTCTTC. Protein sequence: CASSYSSTSSYNEQFF.

The CDR3 sequence is CASSLDLQSATNEKLFF. The CDR3 DNA follows: TGTGCCAGCAGCTTAGATTTACAGAGTGCAACTAATGAAAAACTGTTTTTT. The chain carries TRBV11-1 and TRBJ1-4, with D uncertain. V lost 1 base to trimming and J lost 0 bases, with 12 bases between them. The germline CDR1 and CDR2 sequences are SGHAT and FQDESV (reference sequence). The CDR3 runs to 17 residues.

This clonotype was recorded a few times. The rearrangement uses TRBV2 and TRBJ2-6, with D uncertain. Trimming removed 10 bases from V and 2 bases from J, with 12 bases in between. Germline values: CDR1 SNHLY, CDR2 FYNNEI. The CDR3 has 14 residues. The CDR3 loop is CAISRGPGANVLTF. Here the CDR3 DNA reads TGTGCCATCTCCCGCGGTCCTGGGGCCAACGTCCTGACTTTC.

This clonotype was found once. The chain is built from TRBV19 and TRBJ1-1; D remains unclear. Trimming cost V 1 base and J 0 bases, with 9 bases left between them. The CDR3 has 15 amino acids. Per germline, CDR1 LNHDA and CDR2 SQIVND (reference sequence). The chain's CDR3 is CASSIVLGVNTEAFF. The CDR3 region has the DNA TGTGCCAGTAGTATAGTTCTGGGCGTGAACACTGAAGCTTTCTTT.

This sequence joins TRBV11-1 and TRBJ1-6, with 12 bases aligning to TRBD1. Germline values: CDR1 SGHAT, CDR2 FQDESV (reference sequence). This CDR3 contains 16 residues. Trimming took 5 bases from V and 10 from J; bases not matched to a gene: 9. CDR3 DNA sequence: TGTGCCAGCAGCAACCGGGACAGGGGGCGATGGTCACCCCTCCACTTT. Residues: CASSNRDRGRWSPLHF. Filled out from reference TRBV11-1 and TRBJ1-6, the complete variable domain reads EAEVAQSPRYKITEKSQAVAFWCDPISGHATLYWYRQILGQGPELLVQFQDESVVDDSQLPKDRFSAERLKGVDSTLKIQPAELGDSAMYLCASSNRDRGRWSPLHFGNGTRLTVT.

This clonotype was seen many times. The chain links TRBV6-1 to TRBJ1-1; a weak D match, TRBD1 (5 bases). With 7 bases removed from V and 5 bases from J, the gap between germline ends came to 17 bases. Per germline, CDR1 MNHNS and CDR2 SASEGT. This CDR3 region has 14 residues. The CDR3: CASMRGARETEAFF. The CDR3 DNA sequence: TGTGCCAGCATGCGCGGGGCGAGGGAGACTGAAGCTTTCTTT.

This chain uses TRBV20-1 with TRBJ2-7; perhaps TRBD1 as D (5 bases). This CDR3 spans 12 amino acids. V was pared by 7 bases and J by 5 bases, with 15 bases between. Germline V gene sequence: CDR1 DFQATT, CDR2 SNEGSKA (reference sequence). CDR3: CSGTQGWDEQYF. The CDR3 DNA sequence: TGCAGTGGAACGCAGGGTTGGGACGAGCAGTACTTC.

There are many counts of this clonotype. As DNA, the CDR3 is TGTGCCAGCAGCCCCTACAGGAGTAGCACAGATACGCAGTATTTT. Protein product: CASSPYRSSTDTQYF. V gene TRBV11-2 combines with J gene TRBJ2-3, with D possibly matching TRBD1 (5 bases). The CDR3 sequence is 15 residues long. Germline V gene data show CDR1 as SGHAT and CDR2 as FQNNGV. V lost 5 bases to trimming and J lost 0 bases, with 12 bases between them.

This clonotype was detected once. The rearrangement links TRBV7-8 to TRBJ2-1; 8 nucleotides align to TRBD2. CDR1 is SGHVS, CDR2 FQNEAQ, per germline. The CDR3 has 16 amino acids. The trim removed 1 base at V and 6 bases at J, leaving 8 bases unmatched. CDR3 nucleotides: TGTGCCAGCAGCTTAGACGGGAGGGTTTCTAGCAATGAGCAGTTCTTC. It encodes CASSLDGRVSSNEQFF.

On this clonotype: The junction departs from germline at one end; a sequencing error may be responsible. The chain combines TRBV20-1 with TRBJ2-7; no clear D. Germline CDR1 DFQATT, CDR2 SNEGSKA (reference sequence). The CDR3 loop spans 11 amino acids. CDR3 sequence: CSSEVRYEKYF. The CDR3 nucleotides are TGCAGTTCCGAGGTCCGCTACGAGAAGTACTTC.

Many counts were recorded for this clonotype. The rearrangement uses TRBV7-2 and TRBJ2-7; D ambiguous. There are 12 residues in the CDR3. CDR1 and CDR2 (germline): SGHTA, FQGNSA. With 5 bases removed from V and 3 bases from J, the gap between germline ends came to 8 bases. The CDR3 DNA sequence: TGTGCCAGCAGCATAGGGTACTACGAGCAGTACTTC. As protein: CASSIGYYEQYF.

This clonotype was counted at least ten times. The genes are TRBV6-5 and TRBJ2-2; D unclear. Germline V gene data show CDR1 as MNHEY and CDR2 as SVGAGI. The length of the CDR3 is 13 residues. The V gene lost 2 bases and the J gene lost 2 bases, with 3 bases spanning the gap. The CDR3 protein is CASSYLNTGELFF. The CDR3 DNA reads TGTGCCAGCAGTTACCTCAACACCGGGGAGCTGTTTTTT.

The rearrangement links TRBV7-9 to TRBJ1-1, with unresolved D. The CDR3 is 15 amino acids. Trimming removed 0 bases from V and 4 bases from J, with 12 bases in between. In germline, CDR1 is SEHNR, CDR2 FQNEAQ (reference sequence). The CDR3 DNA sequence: TGTGCCAGCAGCTTAGCAGCCGGGTCGGGCACTGAAGCTTTCTTT. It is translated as CASSLAAGSGTEAFF.

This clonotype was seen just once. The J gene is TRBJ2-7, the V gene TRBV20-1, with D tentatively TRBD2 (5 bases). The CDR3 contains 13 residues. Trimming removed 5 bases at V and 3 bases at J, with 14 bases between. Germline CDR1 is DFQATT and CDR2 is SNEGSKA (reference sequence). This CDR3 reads CSALHGINYEQYF. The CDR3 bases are TGCAGTGCTCTCCACGGGATCAACTACGAGCAGTACTTC.

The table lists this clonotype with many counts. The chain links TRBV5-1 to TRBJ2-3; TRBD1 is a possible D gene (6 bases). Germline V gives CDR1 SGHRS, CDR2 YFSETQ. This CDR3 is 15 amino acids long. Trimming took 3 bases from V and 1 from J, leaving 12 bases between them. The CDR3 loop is CASSSTGIGTDTQYF. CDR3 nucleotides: TGCGCCAGCAGCTCTACAGGGATCGGCACAGATACGCAGTATTTT. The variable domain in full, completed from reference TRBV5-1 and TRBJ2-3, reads KAGVTQTPRYLIKTRGQQVTLSCSPISGHRSVSWYQQTPGQGLQFLFEYFSETQRNKGNFPGRFSGRQFSNSRSEMNVSTLELGDSALYLCASSSTGIGTDTQYFGPGTRLTVL.

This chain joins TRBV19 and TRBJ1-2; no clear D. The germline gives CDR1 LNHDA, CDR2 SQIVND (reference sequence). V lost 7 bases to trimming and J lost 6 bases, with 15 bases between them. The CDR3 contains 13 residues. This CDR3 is CASTRGVTDGYTF. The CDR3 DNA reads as TGTGCCAGTACTCGAGGTGTCACAGATGGCTACACCTTC.

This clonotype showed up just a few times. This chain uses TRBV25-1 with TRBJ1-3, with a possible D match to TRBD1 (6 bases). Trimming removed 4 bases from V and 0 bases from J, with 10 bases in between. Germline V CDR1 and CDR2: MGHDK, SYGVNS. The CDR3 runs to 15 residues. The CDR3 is CASSAGDLSGNTIYF. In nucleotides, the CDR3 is TGTGCCAGCAGTGCAGGGGACCTCTCTGGAAACACCATATATTTT.

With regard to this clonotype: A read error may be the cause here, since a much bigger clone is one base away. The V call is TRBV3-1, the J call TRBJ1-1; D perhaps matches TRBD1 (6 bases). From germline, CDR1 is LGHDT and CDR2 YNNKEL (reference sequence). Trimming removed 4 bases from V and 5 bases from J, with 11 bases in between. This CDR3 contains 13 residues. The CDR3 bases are TGTGCCAGCAGCCCACAGGGAATGACTGAAGCTTTCTTT. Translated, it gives CASSPQGMTEAFF. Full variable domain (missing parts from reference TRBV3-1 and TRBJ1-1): DTAVSQTPKYLVTQMGNDKSIKCEQNLGHDTMYWYKQDSKKFLKIMFSYNNKELIINETVPNRFSPKSPDKAHLNLHINSLELGDSAVYFCASSPQGMTEAFFGQGTRLTVV.

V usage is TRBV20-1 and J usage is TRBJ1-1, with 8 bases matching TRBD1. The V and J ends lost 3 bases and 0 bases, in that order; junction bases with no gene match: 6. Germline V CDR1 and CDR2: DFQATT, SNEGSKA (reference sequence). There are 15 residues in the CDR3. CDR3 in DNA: TGCAGTGCTAGTCAGGGGGCCATAATGAACACTGAAGCTTTCTTT. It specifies CSASQGAIMNTEAFF.

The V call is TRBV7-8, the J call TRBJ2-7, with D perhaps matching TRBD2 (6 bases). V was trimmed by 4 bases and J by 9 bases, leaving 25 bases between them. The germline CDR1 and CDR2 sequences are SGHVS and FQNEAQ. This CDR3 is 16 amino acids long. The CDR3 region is CASSYTGLFQFGGQYF. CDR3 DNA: TGTGCCAGCAGCTATACGGGACTTTTCCAGTTCGGTGGGCAGTACTTC.

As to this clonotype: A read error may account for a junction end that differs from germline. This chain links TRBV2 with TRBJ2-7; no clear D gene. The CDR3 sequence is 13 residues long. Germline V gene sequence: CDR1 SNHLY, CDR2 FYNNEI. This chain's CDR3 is CASSDPRSYERYF. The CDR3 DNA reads TGTGCCAGCAGTGACCCGAGATCCTATGAGCGGTACTTC.

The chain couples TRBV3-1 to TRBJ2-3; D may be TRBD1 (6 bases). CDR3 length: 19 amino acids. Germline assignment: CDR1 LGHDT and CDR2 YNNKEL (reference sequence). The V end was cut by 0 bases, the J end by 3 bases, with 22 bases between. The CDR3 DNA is TGTGCCAGCAGCCAAGATGGGGGCAGGTGGGGGCCGGGGACAGATACGCAGTATTTT. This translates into CASSQDGGRWGPGTDTQYF.

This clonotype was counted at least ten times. The CDR3 sequence: CASSLAQGIAKNIQYF. CDR3 nucleotides: TGTGCCAGCAGCTTAGCCCAGGGGATAGCCAAAAACATTCAGTACTTC. This chain joins TRBV7-2 and TRBJ2-4, with D possibly TRBD1 on 6 matching bases. Trimming left V 0 bases short and J 0 bases short, with 9 bases between. Germline-derived CDR1 and CDR2 are SGHTA and FQGNSA. The CDR3 runs 16 residues.

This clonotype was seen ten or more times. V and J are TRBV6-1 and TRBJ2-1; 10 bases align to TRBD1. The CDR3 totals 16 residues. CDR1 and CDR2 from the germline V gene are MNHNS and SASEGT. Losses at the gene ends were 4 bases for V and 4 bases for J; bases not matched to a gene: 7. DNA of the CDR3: TGTGCCAGCAGTGCCTTGACAGGGGGCTCTTACAATGAGCAGTTCTTC. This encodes CASSALTGGSYNEQFF.

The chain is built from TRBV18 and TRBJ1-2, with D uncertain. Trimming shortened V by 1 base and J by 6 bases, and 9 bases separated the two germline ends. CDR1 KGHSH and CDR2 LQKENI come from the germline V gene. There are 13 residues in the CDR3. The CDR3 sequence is CASSPRERDGYTF. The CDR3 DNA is TGTGCCAGCTCACCACGCGAGCGGGATGGCTACACCTTC.

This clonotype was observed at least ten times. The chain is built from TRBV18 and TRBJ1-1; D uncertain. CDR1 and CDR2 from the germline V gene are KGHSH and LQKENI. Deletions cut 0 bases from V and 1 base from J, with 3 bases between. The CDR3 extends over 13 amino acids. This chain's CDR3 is CASSPPGNTEAFF. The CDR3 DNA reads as TGTGCCAGCTCACCACCAGGGAACACTGAAGCTTTCTTT.

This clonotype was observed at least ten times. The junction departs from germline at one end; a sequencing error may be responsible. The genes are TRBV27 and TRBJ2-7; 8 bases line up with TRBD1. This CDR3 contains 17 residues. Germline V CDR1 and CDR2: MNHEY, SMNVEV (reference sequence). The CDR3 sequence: CASSLSAPRTGPYEQYF. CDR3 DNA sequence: TGTGCCAGCAGTCTATCTGCACCGCGGACAGGGCCCTACGAGCAGTACTTC.

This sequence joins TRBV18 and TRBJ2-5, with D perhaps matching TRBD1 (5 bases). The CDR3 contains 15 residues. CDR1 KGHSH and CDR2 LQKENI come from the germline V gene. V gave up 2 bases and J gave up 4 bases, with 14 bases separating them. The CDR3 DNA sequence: TGTGCCAGCTCACCAGCAGGGTTTGGCGCAGAGACCCAGTACTTC. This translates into CASSPAGFGAETQYF.

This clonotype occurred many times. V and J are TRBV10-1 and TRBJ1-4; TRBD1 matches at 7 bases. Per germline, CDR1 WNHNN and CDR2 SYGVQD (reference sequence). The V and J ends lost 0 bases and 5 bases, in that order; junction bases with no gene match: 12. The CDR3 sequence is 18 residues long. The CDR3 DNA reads TGCGCCAGCAGTGAGTCCGGGGACAGACATTTGATCAATGAAAAACTGTTTTTT. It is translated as CASSESGDRHLINEKLFF.

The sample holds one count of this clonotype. The chain's CDR3 is CASSLTFGIGETQYF. DNA for the CDR3: TGTGCCAGCAGCTTAACCTTTGGGATCGGAGAGACCCAGTACTTC. V usage is TRBV7-9 and J usage is TRBJ2-5; D remains unclear. V shed 2 bases and J shed 4 bases, with 14 bases lying between them. Germline-derived CDR1 and CDR2 are SEHNR and FQNEAQ (reference sequence). CDR3 length equals 15 residues.

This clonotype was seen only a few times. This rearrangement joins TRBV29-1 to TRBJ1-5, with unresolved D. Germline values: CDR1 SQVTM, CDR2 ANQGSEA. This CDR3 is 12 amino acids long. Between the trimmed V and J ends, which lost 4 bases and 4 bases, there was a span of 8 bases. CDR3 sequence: CSVGGLNQPQHF. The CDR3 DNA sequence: TGCAGCGTTGGGGGTTTGAATCAGCCCCAGCATTTT.

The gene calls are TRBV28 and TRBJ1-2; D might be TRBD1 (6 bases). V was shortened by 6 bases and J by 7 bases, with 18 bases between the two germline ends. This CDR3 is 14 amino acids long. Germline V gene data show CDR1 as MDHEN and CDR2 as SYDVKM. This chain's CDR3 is CASRAGGADFGYTF. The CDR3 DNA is TGTGCCAGCAGGGCTGGGGGCGCTGATTTTGGCTACACCTTC.